The next 25 T cell receptor beta chains were all read from a single sample in a study of T cells expressing NK-cell markers. From the 5' RACE reads, TCRdb lists one entry per CDR3 protein and no DNA. The sample holds about 260,000 distinct CDR3 sequences. The material sequenced was blood T cells: a sorted CD56 or NKG2C T cell subset, CD4+ or CD8+ T cells, or bulk PBMC T cells (not recorded which). The receptors originated from a woman between 18 and 70 years old in good health.

V usage is TRBV6-2 or TRBV6-3 and J usage is TRBJ2-6; TCRdb outputs TRBD2, but without DNA this stays unchecked. CDR1 and CDR2 from the germline V gene are MNHEY and SVGEGT. The CDR3 spans 18 residues. CDR3 region: CASSRLGLASSGANVLTF.

The V and J genes are TRBV11-2 and TRBJ2-3; the D call of TRBD2 rests on TCRdb alone, since no DNA is present to check it. From germline, CDR1 is SGHAT and CDR2 FQNNGV. The CDR3 sequence is 17 residues long. CDR3 sequence reads: CASSFWASGTGVDTQYF.

This chain links TRBV10-3 with TRBJ2-2; TCRdb's D gene call, TRBD1, goes unchecked for lack of DNA. This CDR3 is 14 amino acids long. The germline V gene has CDR1 ENHRY and CDR2 SYGVKD. The CDR3 protein is CATALTGNTGELFF.

The chain is built from TRBV7-2 and TRBJ2-7; TCRdb's D gene call, TRBD1, goes unchecked for lack of DNA. The CDR3 runs 14 residues. Per the germline V gene, CDR1 is SGHTA and CDR2 is FQGNSA. The CDR3 loop reads CASSSRQGPYEQYF.

The chain couples TRBV6-6 to TRBJ1-4. The CDR3 totals 12 residues. The germline V gene has CDR1 MNHNY and CDR2 SVGAGI (reference sequence). The CDR3 loop is CASSYPSEKLFF.

The rearrangement uses TRBV20-1 and TRBJ2-5; TCRdb indicates TRBD1, and absent DNA this call remains unverified. Per germline, CDR1 DFQATT and CDR2 SNEGSKA (reference sequence). This CDR3 comprises 17 residues. The CDR3 protein is CSAPGDGTGGFLETQYF.

The V call is TRBV3-1, the J call TRBJ1-6. This CDR3 contains 16 residues. The germline gives CDR1 LGHDT, CDR2 YNNKEL (reference sequence). CDR3 residues: CASSQGVGRANSPLHF. Together with reference TRBV3-1 and TRBJ1-6, the CDR3 gives the full variable domain: DTAVSQTPKYLVTQMGNDKSIKCEQNLGHDTMYWYKQDSKKFLKIMFSYNNKELIINETVPNRFSPKSPDKAHLNLHINSLELGDSAVYFCASSQGVGRANSPLHFGNGTRLTVT.

The genes are TRBV12-3 or TRBV12-4 and TRBJ1-5; the TCRdb D gene call, TRBD1, has no DNA to confirm it. The CDR3 runs to 17 residues. The chain's CDR3 is CASSVSHGTGGSQPQHF.

The V call is TRBV28, the J call TRBJ2-7. The CDR3 totals 14 residues. CDR1 is MDHEN, CDR2 SYDVKM, per germline. Here the CDR3 reads CASSLFPSSYEQYF. Full variable domain (outside the CDR3, taken from reference TRBV28 and TRBJ2-7): DVKVTQSSRYLVKRTGEKVFLECVQDMDHENMFWYRQDPGLGLRLIYFSYDVKMKEKGDIPEGYSVSREKKERFSLILESASTNQTSMYLCASSLFPSSYEQYFGPGTRLTVT.

The V call is TRBV25-1, the J call TRBJ1-2; TCRdb's assignment of TRBD1 cannot be checked, as there is no DNA. Germline V gene data show CDR1 as MGHDK and CDR2 as SYGVNS. This CDR3 region has 15 residues. This CDR3 is CASSESVGVGNGYTF.

This chain uses TRBV12-3 or TRBV12-4 with TRBJ1-1. The CDR3 sequence is 13 residues long. The CDR3 sequence is CASSERRGTEAFF.

This sequence joins TRBV7-8 and TRBJ1-2; the TRBD1 assignment by TCRdb is unverifiable without DNA. The CDR3 contains 14 residues. Germline V gene data show CDR1 as SGHVS and CDR2 as FQNEAQ. CDR3 protein: CASSAKGERSGYTF.

The chain recombines TRBV28 with TRBJ2-7; TCRdb picks TRBD1, but there is no DNA to check that call. The CDR3 contains 17 residues. Per germline, CDR1 MDHEN and CDR2 SYDVKM. Here the CDR3 reads CASSPLDSQTTSYEQYF.

V and J are TRBV6-1 and TRBJ2-7; checking the TCRdb D call of TRBD1 is not possible without DNA. The CDR3 runs to 16 residues. In germline, CDR1 is MNHNS, CDR2 SASEGT. CDR3 loop: CASRSSGTGDSYEQYF.

The V call is TRBV7-2, the J call TRBJ2-7; TCRdb returns TRBD2, unconfirmable since there is no DNA. The length of the CDR3 is 14 residues. Germline CDR1 SGHTA, CDR2 FQGNSA. CDR3 sequence reads: CASSFPGGPSEQYF.

The rearrangement joins TRBV20-1 to TRBJ1-6. CDR3 length equals 16 residues. CDR1 DFQATT and CDR2 SNEGSKA come from the germline V gene (reference sequence). This CDR3 reads CSASPLKGSYNSPLHF.

The chain has TRBV18 and TRBJ2-1; TCRdb reports TRBD2, a call that lacks DNA to check it against. Germline V gives CDR1 KGHSH, CDR2 LQKENI. CDR3 length equals 15 residues. CDR3 amino acids: CASSRGLAGDNEQFF. Variable domain in full (rest from reference TRBV18 and TRBJ2-1): NAGVMQNPRHLVRRRGQEARLRCSPMKGHSHVYWYRQLPEEGLKFMVYLQKENIIDESGMPKERFSAEFPKEGPSILRIQQVVRGDSAAYFCASSRGLAGDNEQFFGPGTRLTVL.

The chain joins TRBV20-1 to TRBJ2-5; TCRdb names TRBD2, which stays unverified in the absence of DNA. Germline V gene data show CDR1 as DFQATT and CDR2 as SNEGSKA (reference sequence). The CDR3 is 15 amino acids. CDR3 protein: CSARHRGWYQETQYF.

The J gene is TRBJ2-2, the V gene TRBV6-2 or TRBV6-3; TCRdb returns TRBD1, unconfirmable since there is no DNA. In germline, CDR1 is MNHEY, CDR2 SVGEGT. CDR3 length: 13 amino acids. This chain's CDR3 is CATLTGRTGELFF.

The chain has TRBV5-1 and TRBJ1-2; the TCRdb D gene call, TRBD1, has no DNA to confirm it. Germline V gives CDR1 SGHRS, CDR2 YFSETQ. CDR3 size: 14 residues. CDR3 region: CASSEGTGGGGYTF.

The chain links TRBV28 to TRBJ2-3; TCRdb reports TRBD1, a call that lacks DNA to check it against. The CDR3 is 17 residues long. Germline CDR1 MDHEN, CDR2 SYDVKM. The CDR3 reads CASSLISASPVTDTQYF. The full variable domain, rest sourced from reference TRBV28 and TRBJ2-3, is DVKVTQSSRYLVKRTGEKVFLECVQDMDHENMFWYRQDPGLGLRLIYFSYDVKMKEKGDIPEGYSVSREKKERFSLILESASTNQTSMYLCASSLISASPVTDTQYFGPGTRLTVL.

V usage is TRBV10-3 and J usage is TRBJ2-1; the D gene TCRdb calls, TRBD1, cannot be checked with no DNA. The CDR3 sequence is 11 residues long. Germline V gives CDR1 ENHRY, CDR2 SYGVKD. The CDR3 spells CAINLGGQQFF.

The V and J genes are TRBV20-1 and TRBJ2-1; TCRdb outputs TRBD1, but without DNA this stays unchecked. The CDR3 sequence is 14 residues long. Germline V gene lookup returns CDR1 DFQATT and CDR2 SNEGSKA (reference sequence). The CDR3 spells CSALDNGKDNEQFF.

V gene TRBV11-2 combines with J gene TRBJ2-5; there is no DNA to check the TCRdb D call of TRBD1. CDR1 is SGHAT, CDR2 FQNNGV, per germline. The CDR3 totals 15 residues. The chain's CDR3 is CASSFQGGYQETQYF.

The CDR3 loop is CASSWTDPTDTQYF. The chain is built from TRBV2 and TRBJ2-3; the TCRdb D gene call, TRBD1, has no DNA to confirm it. This CDR3 spans 14 amino acids. Germline values: CDR1 SNHLY, CDR2 FYNNEI.